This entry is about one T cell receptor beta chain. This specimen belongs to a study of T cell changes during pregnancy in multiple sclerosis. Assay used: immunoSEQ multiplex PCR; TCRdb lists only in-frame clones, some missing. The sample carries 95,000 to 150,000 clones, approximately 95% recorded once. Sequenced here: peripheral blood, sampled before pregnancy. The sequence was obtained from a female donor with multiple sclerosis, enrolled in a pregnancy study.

DNA for the CDR3: TGCGCCAGCAGCTTGACTAGCGGAGAAATCAATGAGCAGTTCTTC. Translation gives CASSLTSGEINEQFF. V gene TRBV5-1 combines with J gene TRBJ2-1; 8 bases agree with TRBD2. The ends lost 1 base at V and 6 bases at J; junction bases unmatched: 6. The CDR3 totals 15 residues. Germline CDR1 is SGHRS and CDR2 is YFSETQ.